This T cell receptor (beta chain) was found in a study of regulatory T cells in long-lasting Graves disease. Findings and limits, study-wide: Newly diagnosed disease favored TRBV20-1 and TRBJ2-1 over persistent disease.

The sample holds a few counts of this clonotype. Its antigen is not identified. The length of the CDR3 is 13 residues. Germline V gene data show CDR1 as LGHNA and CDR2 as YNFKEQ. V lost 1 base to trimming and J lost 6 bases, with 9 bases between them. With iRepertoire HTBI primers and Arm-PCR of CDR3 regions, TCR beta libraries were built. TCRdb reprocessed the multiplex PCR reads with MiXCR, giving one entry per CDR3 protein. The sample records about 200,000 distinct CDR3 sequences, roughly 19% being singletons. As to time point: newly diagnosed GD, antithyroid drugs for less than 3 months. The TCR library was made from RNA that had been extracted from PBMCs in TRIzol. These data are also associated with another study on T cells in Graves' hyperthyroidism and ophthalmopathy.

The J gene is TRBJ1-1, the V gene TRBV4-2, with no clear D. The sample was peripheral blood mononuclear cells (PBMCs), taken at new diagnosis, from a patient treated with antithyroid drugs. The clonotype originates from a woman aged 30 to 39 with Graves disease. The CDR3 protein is CASSQVRGAEAFF. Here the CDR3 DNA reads TGTGCCAGCAGCCAAGTCCGGGGTGCTGAAGCTTTCTTT.